A selection of T cell receptor beta chains follows, all from one sample in a study of blood T cell repertoires in COVID-19. Libraries were prepared by immunoSEQ multiplex PCR; TCRdb keeps only in-frame clonotypes and omits some of them. This sample has roughly 140,000 clones, with 84% found just once. The specimen sequenced was peripheral blood. These TCRs come from a woman between 45 and 60 years old with acute or convalescent COVID-19. CDR3s include the opening cysteine and the closing phenylalanine or tryptophan. A D gene is named only where the DNA matches it firmly. Part of the rows lack a size; the others show once, few, many or a class for expanded clones.

cdr3_length j_call d_call v_call clone_size cdr3_aa cdr3_nt
14 TRBJ1-2 TRBD1 TRBV28 - CASTMGQGAGGYTF TGTGCCAGCACCATGGGACAGGGGGCTGGTGGCTACACCTTC
15 TRBJ2-2 - TRBV7-2 few CASSPLALGTGELFF TGTGCCAGCAGCCCTCTAGCCCTAGGGACCGGGGAGCTGTTTTTT
14 TRBJ2-1 TRBD2 TRBV3-1/TRBV3-2 few CASSQGLAHNEQFF TGTGCCAGCAGCCAAGGACTAGCGCACAATGAGCAGTTCTTC
10 TRBJ2-3 - TRBV4-1 - CASGEITQYF TGCGCCTCCGGGGAGATTACGCAGTATTTT
15 TRBJ2-7 TRBD1 TRBV7-6 - CASSPHGQGTYEQYF TGTGCCAGCAGCCCGCACGGACAGGGGACCTACGAGCAGTACTTC
15 TRBJ2-2 TRBD1 TRBV7-8 - CASRPGQGLVGELFF TGTGCCAGCAGGCCGGGACAGGGGTTAGTCGGGGAGCTGTTTTTT
15 TRBJ2-3 TRBD1 TRBV4-1 - CASSHPGQGTDTQYF TGCGCCAGCAGCCATCCAGGACAGGGCACAGATACGCAGTATTTT
18 TRBJ2-4 TRBD2 TRBV23-1 few CASNVGTSGRWSKNIQYF TGCGCCAGCAATGTCGGGACTAGCGGGAGGTGGTCCAAAAACATTCAGTACTTC
13 TRBJ2-6 - TRBV11-3 - CASTRQGANVLTF TGTGCCAGCACCCGACAGGGGGCCAACGTCCTGACTTTC
15 TRBJ2-3 - TRBV7-9 - CASSLTAGREDTQYF TGTGCCAGCAGCTTAACTGCAGGGCGAGAGGATACGCAGTATTTT
16 TRBJ1-6 - TRBV6-4 - CASSLRGSPYNSPLHF TGTGCCAGCAGCCTCCGAGGATCCCCCTATAATTCACCCCTCCACTTT
14 TRBJ1-1 TRBD1 TRBV28 - CASKPGQAFNGAFF TGTGCCAGCAAACCGGGACAGGCCTTCAATGGAGCTTTCTTT
13 TRBJ1-1 - TRBV18 - CASSPPASTEAFF TGTGCCAGCTCACCACCAGCAAGCACTGAAGCTTTCTTT
16 TRBJ1-5 TRBD1 TRBV6-6 - CASSYTGVYSNQPQHF TGTGCCAGCAGTTACACAGGGGTTTATAGCAATCAGCCCCAGCATTTT
16 TRBJ2-7 TRBD1 TRBV4-2 few CASSFASGGATYEQYF TGTGCCAGCAGCTTTGCATCAGGGGGCGCGACCTACGAGCAGTACTTC
16 TRBJ2-7 - TRBV7-9 - CASSPVAGPPSYEQYF TGTGCCAGCAGCCCCGTCGCGGGACCCCCGTCCTACGAGCAGTACTTC
14 TRBJ2-2 TRBD2 TRBV4-2 - CASSQDGGSGELFF TGTGCCAGCAGCCAAGACGGGGGGTCCGGGGAGCTGTTTTTT
15 TRBJ2-3 TRBD2 TRBV6-5 - CASSYWGGDTDTQYF TGTGCCAGCAGTTATTGGGGGGGAGATACAGATACGCAGTATTTT
15 TRBJ2-3 TRBD2 TRBV5-6 - CASSLGRGAGDTQYF TGTGCCAGCAGCTTGGGGCGGGGGGCCGGAGATACGCAGTATTTT
15 TRBJ1-4 - TRBV27 - CASSPGGTLGGKLFF TGTGCCAGCAGTCCCGGCGGGACCTTGGGAGGAAAACTGTTTTTT